This is a list of T cell receptor beta chains from one sample in a study of radiation and T cells in renal cell carcinoma. Some clones are missing from TCRdb's copy, which holds only in-frame ones; the method was immunoSEQ multiplex PCR. The sample has some 78,000 clones, 89% seen once; the top ten hold about 6%. Source: blood, taken from a patient whose treatment included radiotherapy and nephrectomy. The receptors come from a woman aged 70-85 years with renal cell carcinoma. Both conserved end residues are part of each CDR3. D genes are given only for firm matches. Some rows have no size entry. The others give once, few or many, or a class for an expanded clone.

v_call: TRBV5-6; d_call: .; cdr3_length: 14; clone_size: .; j_call: TRBJ1-1; cdr3_nt: TGTGCCAGCAGCAAGGGGTTGCGTAACACTGAAGCTTTCTTT; cdr3_aa: CASSKGLRNTEAFF
v_call: TRBV9; d_call: TRBD1; cdr3_length: 13; clone_size: .; j_call: TRBJ1-6; cdr3_nt: TGTGCCAGCAGCGACAGGGGGCGATCACCCCTCCACTTT; cdr3_aa: CASSDRGRSPLHF
v_call: TRBV4-3; d_call: TRBD2; cdr3_length: 18; clone_size: .; j_call: TRBJ2-2; cdr3_nt: TGCGCCAGCAGCCAAGGAGTCGGACGGGGGGCGAACACCGGGGAGCTGTTTTTT; cdr3_aa: CASSQGVGRGANTGELFF
v_call: TRBV6-1; d_call: .; cdr3_length: 14; clone_size: .; j_call: TRBJ1-5; cdr3_nt: TGTGCCAGCAGTGAATACGACCTCAATCAGCCCCAGCATTTT; cdr3_aa: CASSEYDLNQPQHF
v_call: TRBV19; d_call: TRBD1; cdr3_length: 15; clone_size: .; j_call: TRBJ1-2; cdr3_nt: TGTGCCAGTAGTATAGTCCGGACAGGGGGCGATGGCTACACCTTC; cdr3_aa: CASSIVRTGGDGYTF
v_call: TRBV5-4; d_call: .; cdr3_length: 12; clone_size: once; j_call: TRBJ2-7; cdr3_nt: TGTGCCAGCGGGTCGACAGTCTACGAGCAGTACTTC; cdr3_aa: CASGSTVYEQYF
v_call: TRBV30; d_call: .; cdr3_length: 13; clone_size: .; j_call: TRBJ2-7; cdr3_nt: TGTGCTCTGACGAGGGAAGACCTACGGGAGCAGTACTTC; cdr3_aa: CALTREDLREQYF
v_call: TRBV5-1; d_call: .; cdr3_length: 14; clone_size: .; j_call: TRBJ2-1; cdr3_nt: TGCGCCAGCAGCTTGGCCGGTAGGGGAGATGAGCAGTTCTTC; cdr3_aa: CASSLAGRGDEQFF
v_call: TRBV5-1; d_call: .; cdr3_length: 16; clone_size: .; j_call: TRBJ1-4; cdr3_nt: TGCGCCAGCAGCCTAGTGCGGGGATTGACTAATGAAAAACTGTTTTTT; cdr3_aa: CASSLVRGLTNEKLFF
v_call: TRBV28; d_call: .; cdr3_length: 13; clone_size: .; j_call: TRBJ1-2; cdr3_nt: TGTGCCAGCAGTTTGGAGGGACACTATGGCTACACCTTC; cdr3_aa: CASSLEGHYGYTF